Shown below are 2 T cell receptor beta chains from a single sample sequenced in a study of lymphopenia after photon versus proton radiotherapy. TCRdb keeps only in-frame clones here, not all; method: immunoSEQ multiplex PCR. Among about 12,000 clones listed, approximately 88% were seen once. This specimen consisted of peripheral blood, obtained from a patient treated with proton-based radiotherapy. Receptor source: a man aged 55 to 70 with pancreatic cancer.

The chain carries TRBV6-5 and TRBJ1-3, with D unclear. The CDR3 is made up of 16 amino acids. Germline V gene sequence: CDR1 MNHEY, CDR2 SVGAGI. Trimming cost V 3 bases and J 0 bases, with 12 bases left between them. DNA for the CDR3: TGTGCCAGCAGTTATGTTCCGCCTAGCTCTGGAAACACCATATATTTT. It yields the protein CASSYVPPSSGNTIYF.

This chain uses TRBV5-1 with TRBJ2-7, with D perhaps matching TRBD1 (7 bases). The ends were cut back, 9 bases at V and 1 base at J, with 14 bases in the middle. The CDR3 has 13 amino acids. Germline values: CDR1 SGHRS, CDR2 YFSETQ. The CDR3, as DNA: TGCGCCACTAGCAGGGGGGTTTCCTACGAGCAGTACTTC. As protein: CATSRGVSYEQYF.